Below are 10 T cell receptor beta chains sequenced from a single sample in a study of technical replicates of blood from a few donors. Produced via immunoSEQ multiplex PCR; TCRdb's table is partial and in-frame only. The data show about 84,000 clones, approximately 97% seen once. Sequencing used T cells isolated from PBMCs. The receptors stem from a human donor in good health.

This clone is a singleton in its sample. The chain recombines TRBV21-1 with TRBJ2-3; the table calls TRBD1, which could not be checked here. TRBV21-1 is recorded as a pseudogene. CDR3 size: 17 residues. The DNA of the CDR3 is TGTGCCGCCCAACAGGGGGCCCTAGCGAAGAGCACAGATACGCAGTATTTT. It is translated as CAAQQGALAKSTDTQYF.

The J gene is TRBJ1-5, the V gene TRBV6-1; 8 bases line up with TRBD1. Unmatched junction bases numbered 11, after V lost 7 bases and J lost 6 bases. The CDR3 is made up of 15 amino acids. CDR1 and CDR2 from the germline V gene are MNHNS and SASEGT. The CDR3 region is CASIGGQGVTQPQHF. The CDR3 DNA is TGTGCCAGCATTGGTGGACAGGGAGTAACTCAGCCCCAGCATTTT.

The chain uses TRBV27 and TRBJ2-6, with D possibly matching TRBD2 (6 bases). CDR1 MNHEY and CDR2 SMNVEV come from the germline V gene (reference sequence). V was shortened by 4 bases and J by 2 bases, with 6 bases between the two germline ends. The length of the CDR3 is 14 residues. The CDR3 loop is CASSSGAGANVLTF. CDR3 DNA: TGTGCCAGCAGTTCGGGAGCTGGGGCCAACGTCCTGACTTTC.

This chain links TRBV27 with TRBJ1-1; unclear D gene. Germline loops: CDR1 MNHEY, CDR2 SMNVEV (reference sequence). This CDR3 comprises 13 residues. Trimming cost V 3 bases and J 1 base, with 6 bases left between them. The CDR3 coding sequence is TGTGCCAGCAGTTTCTACCAGAACACTGAAGCTTTCTTT. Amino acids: CASSFYQNTEAFF.

The CDR3 region is CASSPPQGINTGELFF. The DNA of the CDR3 is TGTGCCAGCTCACCACCGCAGGGGATAAACACCGGGGAGCTGTTTTTT. The rearrangement joins TRBV18 to TRBJ2-2; tentative D call: TRBD1 (6 bases). The CDR3 covers 16 residues. Deletions cut 0 bases from V and 2 bases from J, with 10 bases between. The germline gives CDR1 KGHSH, CDR2 LQKENI.

CDR3 bases: TGTGCCAGCAGTGACCAGCGGGGTATGACCGATGAGCAGTTCTTC. Translation: CASSDQRGMTDEQFF. The rearrangement uses TRBV6-4 and TRBJ2-1; 7 bases align to TRBD2. The CDR3 has 15 residues. Germline lookup yields CDR1 MRHNA and CDR2 SNTAGT. J gave up 8 bases and V 2 bases, and 9 bases lay outside the gene matches.

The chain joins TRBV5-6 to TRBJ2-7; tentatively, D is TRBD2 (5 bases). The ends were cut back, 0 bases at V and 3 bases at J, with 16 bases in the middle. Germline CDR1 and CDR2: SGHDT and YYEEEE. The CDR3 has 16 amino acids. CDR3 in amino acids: CASSLAIGVGNYEQYF. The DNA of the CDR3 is TGTGCCAGCAGCTTGGCCATCGGGGTGGGGAACTACGAGCAGTACTTC. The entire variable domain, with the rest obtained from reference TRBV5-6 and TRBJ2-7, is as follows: DAGVTQSPTHLIKTRGQQVTLRCSPKSGHDTVSWYQQALGQGPQFIFQYYEEEERQRGNFPDRFSGHQFPNYSSELNVNALLLGDSALYLCASSLAIGVGNYEQYFGPGTRLTVT.

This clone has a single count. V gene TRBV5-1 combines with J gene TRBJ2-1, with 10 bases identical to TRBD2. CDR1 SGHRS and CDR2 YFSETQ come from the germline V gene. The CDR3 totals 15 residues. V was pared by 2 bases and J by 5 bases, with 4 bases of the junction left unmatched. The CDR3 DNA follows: TGCGCCAGCAGCTTAGTAGCGGGGGGCAACAATGAGCAGTTCTTC. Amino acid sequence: CASSLVAGGNNEQFF.

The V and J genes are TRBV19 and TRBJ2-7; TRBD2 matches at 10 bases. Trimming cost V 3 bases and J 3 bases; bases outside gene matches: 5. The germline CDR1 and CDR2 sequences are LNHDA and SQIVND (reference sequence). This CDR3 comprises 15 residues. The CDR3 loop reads CASSILSSGSYEQYF. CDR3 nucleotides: TGTGCCAGTAGTATTTTGTCTAGCGGGAGCTACGAGCAGTACTTC.

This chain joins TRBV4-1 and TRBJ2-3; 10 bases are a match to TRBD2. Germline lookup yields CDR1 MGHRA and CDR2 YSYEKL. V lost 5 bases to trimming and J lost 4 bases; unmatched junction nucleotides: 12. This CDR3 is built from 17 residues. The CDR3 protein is CASSFRVPSGSPDTQYF. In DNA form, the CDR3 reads TGCGCCAGCAGCTTTAGAGTCCCTAGCGGGAGCCCAGATACGCAGTATTTT.